This T cell receptor beta chain was sequenced for a study of cytomegalovirus exposure and HLA in healthy donors. Comment on this clone: Its antigen is as yet unknown.

There are 15 residues in the CDR3. From germline, CDR1 is SGHVS and CDR2 FQNEAQ. Trimming left V 4 bases short and J 8 bases short, with 15 bases between. Primers for the PCR totalled 60 Vbeta and 13 Jbeta. Clones were sequenced by immunoSEQ multiplex PCR, and TCRdb holds only the in-frame ones, with some missing. This table has approximately 130,000 clones, approximately 80% appearing once. Study observations and caveats: Fewer N-insertions (relative to the approximately 670-donor mean) were reportedly seen in an Asian-associated ancestry cluster in a later analysis.

The source material was PBMCs. This TCR derives from a man younger than 35 in good health and CMV-seronegative. The chain couples TRBV7-8 to TRBJ1-6; TRBD1 might be the D (5 bases). The CDR3 spells CASSSPWGGDSPLHF. The CDR3 DNA reads as TGTGCCAGCAGCTCCCCCTGGGGCGGGGATTCACCCCTCCACTTT. Full variable domain (remainder filled in from reference TRBV7-8 and TRBJ1-6): GAGVSQSPRYKVAKRGQDVALRCDPISGHVSLFWYQQALGQGPEFLTYFQNEAQLDKSGLPSDRFFAERPEGSVSTLKIQRTQQEDSAVYLCASSSPWGGDSPLHFGNGTRLTVT.